The entry that follows covers one TCR beta chain sequence. Per the authors' pipeline: Estimation of nucleated cell counts relied on the amplification of reference gene primers. Generated by immunoSEQ multiplex PCR, the TCRdb table keeps only in-frame clones and is missing some. The DNA gave D and trimming, while V, J and clone size come from that table. The repertoire includes about 200,000 clones, roughly 80% of them detected once, and approximately 5% sits in the top ten. This sample was taken from a study of blood T cell repertoires in COVID-19. At the level of the study: Collection of acute and convalescent COVID-19 samples took place in the United States, Italy and Spain. T cells, B-cell-depleted T cells, or PBMCs supplied cDNA or gDNA.

With 1 base removed from V and 4 bases from J, the gap between germline ends came to 13 bases. CDR1 and CDR2 (germline): SGHTA, FQGTGA. The CDR3 is 15 residues long. Seattle participants joined during active infection and were tracked over time. This sequence was found in a woman aged 65 to 85 with COVID-19, enrolled during active disease. Material for sequencing was peripheral blood. The V gene is TRBV7-3, the J gene TRBJ2-5; D possibly corresponds to TRBD1 (6 bases). This CDR3 is CASSLNRATGETQYF. The CDR3 DNA reads as TGTGCCAGCAGCTTAAACAGGGCGACCGGAGAGACCCAGTACTTC.